What follows are 20 T cell receptor beta chains derived from one specimen sequenced in a study of blood T cells in healthy people across ages. Then a second PCR, running roughly 7 to 11 cycles, was carried out with a sample-barcoded 5' primer and a J-beta primer mix. Via MiXCR, TCRdb re-called the 5' RACE reads, giving one row per CDR3 protein. The table has 600,000 or so distinct CDR3 sequences, 25% to 35% seen once. The sample taken for sequencing was blood. These receptors all stem from an elderly woman in good health.

As concerns this clonotype: A clone one base away is much larger, so this may be a read error. The chain links TRBV5-1 to TRBJ2-5; D is undetermined. V lost 0 bases and J lost 11, with 20 bases in between. This CDR3 contains 15 residues. The V gene's germline CDR1 is SGHRS and CDR2 YFSETQ. For the CDR3, the DNA is TGCGCCAGCAGCTTGGCTAGTAGCCTACCGCATGAGCAGTACTTC. Translation: CASSLASSLPHEQYF.

In the case of this clonotype: A much more abundant neighbour one base away suggests this may be a read error. This rearrangement joins TRBV5-1 to TRBJ2-7; D gene unclear. The germline V and J ends were trimmed by 0 bases and 7 bases, with 8 bases remaining between them. This CDR3 is 12 amino acids long. Per germline, CDR1 SGHRS and CDR2 YFSETQ. The CDR3 sequence is CASSLGLVEQYF. Written as DNA, the CDR3 is TGCGCCAGCAGCTTGGGACTCGTTGAGCAGTACTTC.

The chain carries TRBV5-1 and TRBJ1-1; possibly TRBD1 for D (5 bases). Looked up from germline, CDR1 is SGHRS and CDR2 is YFSETQ. This CDR3 has 16 amino acids. Trimming removed 3 bases at V and 0 bases at J, with 15 bases between. The CDR3 is CASSSRAAGLNTEAFF. In DNA form, the CDR3 reads TGCGCCAGCAGCTCCCGAGCGGCAGGGTTGAACACTGAAGCTTTCTTT.

A few counts support this clonotype. J is TRBJ2-1 and V is TRBV6-2 or TRBV6-3; 11 nucleotides match TRBD2. Germline assignment: CDR1 MNHEY and CDR2 SVGEGT. The V gene end was trimmed by 6 bases and the J gene end by 8 bases; junction bases not matched to a gene: 6. CDR3 length equals 14 residues. The CDR3 loop reads CASRLSGGVHEQFF. The CDR3 region has the DNA TGTGCCAGCAGACTTAGCGGGGGGGTCCATGAGCAGTTCTTC.

As concerns this clonotype: A much bigger clone sits one base away, suggesting this may be a read error. The gene calls are TRBV7-3 and TRBJ2-3; 7 bases line up with TRBD1. From germline, CDR1 is SGHTA and CDR2 FQGTGA. This CDR3 has 13 amino acids. The CDR3 loop reads CAGSEGARDTQYF. CDR3 coding DNA: TGTGCCGGCAGTGAGGGGGCGCGGGATACGCAGTATTTT.

This clonotype turned up a few times. J is TRBJ2-7 and V is TRBV30, with 11 bases identical to TRBD1. With V trimmed by 2 bases and J by 4 bases, 13 bases remained unmatched. The germline V gene has CDR1 GTSNPN and CDR2 SVGIG (reference sequence). The CDR3 spans 17 residues. The CDR3 is CAWSYLYRDRGKYEQYF. The CDR3 nucleotides are TGTGCCTGGAGTTACCTCTACCGGGACAGGGGGAAATACGAGCAGTACTTC.

As concerns this clonotype: A read error may be the cause here, since a much bigger clone is one base away. The gene calls are TRBV5-1 and TRBJ1-4; 7 bases match TRBD1. This CDR3 is built from 15 residues. Unmatched junction bases numbered 11, after V lost 4 bases and J lost 8 bases. From germline, CDR1 is SGHRS and CDR2 YFSETQ. Here the CDR3 reads CASSPNRGSGEKLFF. The CDR3 DNA follows: TGCGCCAGCAGCCCAAACAGGGGCTCGGGAGAAAAACTGTTTTTT.

This clonotype has at least ten counts. The CDR3 is CASSLTKPNEQFF. CDR3 nucleotides: TGTGCCAGCAGCCTGACTAAACCGAATGAGCAGTTCTTC. The J gene is TRBJ2-1, the V gene TRBV28; possible D gene TRBD2, 5 bases. V lost 6 bases to trimming and J lost 7 bases, with 13 bases between them. This CDR3 spans 13 amino acids. Germline CDR1 is MDHEN and CDR2 is SYDVKM.

The rearrangement links TRBV10-2 to TRBJ2-7; 7 bases align to TRBD2. V shed 7 bases and J 2 bases; nucleotides not matched to a gene: 5. Germline V CDR1 and CDR2: WSHSY, SAAADI. The CDR3 is made up of 13 amino acids. DNA for the CDR3: TGCGCCAGCACGGCTAGCGGAGCCTACGAGCAGTACTTC. It encodes CASTASGAYEQYF.

This clonotype came up many times. This chain uses TRBV20-1 with TRBJ1-2; D ambiguous. Germline lookup yields CDR1 DFQATT and CDR2 SNEGSKA (reference sequence). The CDR3 has 13 residues. V dropped 5 bases and J dropped 5 bases, with 15 bases sitting between them. CDR3 in amino acids: CSAESRVSYGYTF. The CDR3, as DNA: TGCAGTGCTGAAAGTCGGGTTTCATATGGCTACACCTTC.

This clonotype was detected ten times or more. V gene TRBV9 combines with J gene TRBJ2-1; 7 positions agree with TRBD2. Germline V gene data show CDR1 as SGDLS and CDR2 as YYNGEE. This CDR3 region has 15 residues. The junction had 9 bases not matched to a gene; V was cut back by 1 base and J by 8 bases. Here the CDR3 reads CASSVSTGEGDEQFF. CDR3 nucleotides: TGTGCCAGCAGCGTATCAACGGGGGAGGGCGATGAGCAGTTCTTC. The full variable domain, its missing parts supplied by reference TRBV9 and TRBJ2-1, is DSGVTQTPKHLITATGQRVTLRCSPRSGDLSVYWYQQSLDQGLQFLIQYYNGEERAKGNILERFSAQQFPDLHSELNLSSLELGDSALYFCASSVSTGEGDEQFFGPGTRLTVL.

In its sample, this clonotype was seen many times. The chain uses TRBV10-3 and TRBJ1-2, with D tentatively TRBD1 (5 bases). V was clipped by 6 bases and J by 0 bases, with 14 bases between them. The CDR3 runs to 15 residues. Germline CDR1 is ENHRY and CDR2 is SYGVKD. The DNA of the CDR3 is TGTGCCATCAGGGCCGACAGTTCTCCTAACTATGGCTACACCTTC. Its protein product is CAIRADSSPNYGYTF.

Note on this clonotype: With a much larger clone just one base away, this may be a read error. The CDR3 nucleotides are TGTGCCAGCAGTTACTCCGGGACAGGGGAGAGGAGTGGCTACACCTTC. The encoded protein is CASSYSGTGERSGYTF. The chain combines TRBV28 with TRBJ1-2, with 10 bases that match TRBD1. The ends lost 4 bases at V and 7 bases at J; junction bases unmatched: 12. The CDR3 totals 16 residues. Germline V gives CDR1 MDHEN, CDR2 SYDVKM.

J is TRBJ2-1 and V is TRBV4-2; unclear D gene. CDR3 size: 13 residues. V lost 6 bases and J 9 bases, leaving 15 bases between the germline ends. Per the germline V gene, CDR1 is LGHNA and CDR2 is YNFKEQ. The CDR3 protein is CASSEGYHGEQFF. Here the CDR3 DNA reads TGTGCCAGCAGTGAAGGATACCACGGTGAGCAGTTCTTC.

About this clonotype: A much larger clone differs from this one at a single base, so this may be a read error. The chain joins TRBV12-3 or TRBV12-4 to TRBJ1-2, with D uncertain. This CDR3 has 14 amino acids. The V gene lost 7 bases and the J gene lost 0 bases, with 12 bases spanning the gap. CDR3 sequence: CASTTGVSNYGYTF. The DNA for the CDR3 is TGTGCCAGCACCACCGGCGTCTCTAACTATGGCTACACCTTC.

As concerns this clonotype: One end of the junction is discordant with germline, which a read error may explain. The V gene is TRBV24-1, the J gene TRBJ1-1; the D gene is possibly TRBD1 (6 bases). The CDR3 is 13 amino acids. Germline V CDR1 and CDR2: KGHDR, SFDVKD. Here the CDR3 reads CATSATGNSEAFF. CDR3 sequence (DNA): TGCGCCACCAGTGCCACAGGGAATTCTGAAGCTTTCTTT.

There are many counts of this clonotype. The rearrangement links TRBV11-2 to TRBJ2-1; tentative D call: TRBD2 (6 bases). The CDR3 sequence is 13 residues long. Looked up from germline, CDR1 is SGHAT and CDR2 is FQNNGV. V gave up 4 bases and J gave up 8 bases, with 12 bases separating them. CDR3 coding DNA: TGTGCCAGCAGCTCCGCGGGAATCCATGAGCAGTTCTTC. This gives the protein CASSSAGIHEQFF. The full variable domain, completed using reference TRBV11-2 and TRBJ2-1, is EAGVAQSPRYKIIEKRQSVAFWCNPISGHATLYWYQQILGQGPKLLIQFQNNGVVDDSQLPKDRFSAERLKGVDSTLKIQPAKLEDSAVYLCASSSAGIHEQFFGPGTRLTVL.

This clonotype appeared many times. This chain links TRBV20-1 with TRBJ2-1, with 9 nucleotides matching TRBD2. This CDR3 spans 16 amino acids. CDR1 is DFQATT, CDR2 SNEGSKA, per germline (reference sequence). With V trimmed by 5 bases and J by 4 bases, 12 bases remained unmatched. Here the CDR3 reads CSAPREAGGPYNEQFF. The CDR3, as DNA: TGCAGTGCTCCCCGCGAGGCGGGGGGGCCGTACAATGAGCAGTTCTTC.

This clonotype was seen more than once but under ten times. This chain uses TRBV20-1 with TRBJ1-1; no reliable D call. The germline gives CDR1 DFQATT, CDR2 SNEGSKA (reference sequence). This CDR3 is built from 13 residues. Trimming stripped 5 bases from V and 4 bases from J, with 14 bases between. The CDR3 bases are TGCAGTGCTCCACCGACGAAGAGCACTGAAGCTTTCTTT. Protein sequence: CSAPPTKSTEAFF.

This clonotype has ten or more counts. The chain couples TRBV6-6 to TRBJ2-3, with a tentative D call TRBD2 (5 bases). Germline V gene lookup returns CDR1 MNHNY and CDR2 SVGAGI (reference sequence). The CDR3 sequence is 13 residues long. V lost 2 bases and J lost 4, with 7 bases in between. Here the CDR3 DNA reads TGTGCCAGCAGTTACGACTACCCAGATACGCAGTATTTT. It is translated as CASSYDYPDTQYF.